The clone carrying this T cell receptor (beta chain) has a handful of counts. This record comes from a study of blood T cell repertoires in COVID-19. The overall study: Samples taken during acute and convalescent COVID-19 were collected in the United States, Italy and Spain. Sources were T cells, B-cell-depleted T cells, or PBMCs; the material itself was cDNA or gDNA.

Original methodology: Reference gene primer amplification gave estimated nucleated cell counts. The table came from immunoSEQ multiplex PCR; TCRdb's copy has only in-frame clones and leaves some out. D and trimming come from the DNA, and the V and J calls and clone size come from that table. The sample lists around 200,000 clones, 65% to 85% occurring once. A Seattle source enrolled patients during active infection and followed them longitudinally. The receptor was isolated from a woman under 40 with COVID-19, enrolled during active disease. The sequenced sample was peripheral blood.

CDR3 sequence reads: CASSVDSSGGLPSYEQYF. The CDR3 DNA sequence: TGTGCCAGCAGCGTAGATTCTAGCGGGGGGCTCCCCTCCTACGAGCAGTACTTC. This sequence joins TRBV9 and TRBJ2-7; 11 bases are shared with TRBD2. CDR1 and CDR2 (germline): SGDLS, YYNGEE. The CDR3 is 18 residues long. Trimming took 0 bases from V and 0 from J; bases not matched to a gene: 8.